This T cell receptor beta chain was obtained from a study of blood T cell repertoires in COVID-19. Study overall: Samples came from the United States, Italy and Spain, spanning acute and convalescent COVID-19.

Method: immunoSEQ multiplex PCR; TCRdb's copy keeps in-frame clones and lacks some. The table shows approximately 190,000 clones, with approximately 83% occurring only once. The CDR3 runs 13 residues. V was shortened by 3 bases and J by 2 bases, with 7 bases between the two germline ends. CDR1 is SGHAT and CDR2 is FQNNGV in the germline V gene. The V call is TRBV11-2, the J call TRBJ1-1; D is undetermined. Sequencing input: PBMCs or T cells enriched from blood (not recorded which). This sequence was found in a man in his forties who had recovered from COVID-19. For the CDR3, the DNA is TGTGCCAGCAGCTTCCAGAAAAACACTGAAGCTTTCTTT. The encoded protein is CASSFQKNTEAFF.